Listed below are T cell receptor beta chains from one sample, sequenced in a study of cytomegalovirus exposure and HLA in healthy donors. Profiling relied on immunoSEQ multiplex PCR, and the TCRdb table lists in-frame clones only, not all of them. The sample holds some 170,000 clones, about four fifths seen once. Source material: PBMCs. The origin of the receptors is a woman between 50 and 59 years old in good health and CMV-seronegative. Both conserved end residues are part of each CDR3. Expanded clones are given a class, and other clones once, few, many or no size at all.

clone_size v_call cdr3_aa
. TRBV5-1 CASSSDSYGYTF
. TRBV7-2 CASSSQGLAGAYEQFF
. TRBV19 CASSMTGGNTGELFF
. TRBV19 CASNALAGPGETQYF
. TRBV7-6 CASSRNAGEGETQYF
. TRBV7-9 CASSRLAGDYNEQFF
few TRBV6-5 CASSYLAGRGTNEQFF
once TRBV2 CASRQGMNTEAFF
. TRBV4-3 CASSPTLTGNQPQHF
once TRBV6-6 CASRPGQGAAYEQYF
once TRBV11-1 CASSARSTGELFF
. TRBV30 CAWSTGSGASTDTQYF
. TRBV14 CASSHLSGRTPLGTQYF
. TRBV7-9 CSSSSTAYEQYF
. TRBV18 CASSPRATSSYNSPLHF
. TRBV2 CASSVASGATEQFF
. TRBV7-3 CASSHRTGPTGNYNEQFF
. TRBV6-5 CASSRDRVYGYTF
. TRBV14 CASSPLSTEAFF
. TRBV10-3 CAIRLAGAQGEQFF
. TRBV28 CASSLILVGGGDTQYF
. TRBV9 CASSGYPGTGTDTQYF
. TRBV15 CATSRGGQNNQPQHF
. TRBV6-5 CASSYRTGYEQYF
once TRBV6-6 CASRSARGRETQYF
. TRBV28 CASSLYALGDEQFF
. TRBV11-2 CASSWAGGGGEAFF
few TRBV18 CASSPPGLAGSGELFF
. TRBV18 CASIGGETYNEQFF
once TRBV5-1 CASSLNYRGYEQYF
. TRBV28 CASRIDRVGNQPQHF
. TRBV19 CASSTSGTGGFREQFF
. TRBV21-1 CASSKSQPGLAVNEQYF
few TRBV6-5 CASRESAGLNTEAFF
. TRBV10-1 CASSEGGQGYEQYF
. TRBV19 CASSISPYRGTGELFF
. TRBV6-5 CATAGSTEAFF
. TRBV18 CASSPVTGGYEQYF
. TRBV15 CATSVHLQETQYF
once TRBV6-4 CASSLLANTGELFF
. TRBV5-4 CASSSQIGSSYNEQFF
. TRBV30 CAWTGGLSGRSKQYF
. TRBV5-5 CASSRRQGNTEAFF
once TRBV28 CASSLSRVADTQYF
. TRBV6-6 CASSYGQGPGEQYF
once TRBV7-8 CASSGGVGTEAFF
. TRBV19 CASTGVSGGANNEQFF
. TRBV15 CATSGSGTGLSPLHF
. TRBV2 CASSGTGADTQYF
. TRBV30 CAWSVTINLDRGNEQFF
. TRBV19 CASSIGTGNEQYF
. TRBV11-2 CASSPSSGVVETQYF
. TRBV30 CAWSQGLHGYTF
once TRBV6-5 CASSYSSGFLYGYTF
once TRBV6-5 CASSPPDRGNEQFF